One sample yielded the 4 T cell receptor beta chains listed below, sequenced in a study of blood T cells in healthy people across ages. It was with a sample-barcoded 5' primer and a J-beta primer mix that a second PCR of roughly 6 to 12 cycles was run. TCRdb re-called the 5' RACE reads through MiXCR, storing one row per CDR3 protein. The profile shows 2 million or so distinct CDR3 sequences, about 50% of them singletons. The sequenced sample was blood. The receptor source for this set is a woman aged 35 to 49 in good health.

In this sample, this clonotype turned up once. V gene TRBV5-1 combines with J gene TRBJ2-7, with 12 bases lining up with TRBD2. The trim removed 0 bases at V and 6 bases at J, leaving 7 bases unmatched. From germline, CDR1 is SGHRS and CDR2 YFSETQ. The length of the CDR3 is 16 residues. CDR3: CASSLAASGGASEQYF. The CDR3 coding sequence is TGCGCCAGCAGCTTGGCCGCTAGCGGGGGGGCTTCCGAGCAGTACTTC.

This clonotype turned up a few times. V usage is TRBV6-1 and J usage is TRBJ2-3; 11 bases map to TRBD2. The length of the CDR3 is 16 residues. J lost 3 bases, V lost 4 bases, and 6 bases had no gene match. CDR1 MNHNS and CDR2 SASEGT come from the germline V gene. The CDR3 sequence is CASSVAGGGITDTQYF. DNA of the CDR3: TGTGCCAGCAGTGTAGCGGGGGGGGGGATTACAGATACGCAGTATTTT.

Comments on this clonotype: Its ends do not fully match the called genes, so a read error is possible. The rearrangement uses TRBV6-1 and TRBJ2-3; 7 bases map to TRBD1. Germline CDR1 MNHNS, CDR2 SASEGT. CDR3 length: 13 residues. The DNA of the CDR3 is TGTGCCAGCAGTAGATCGGGGACAGATTCGCAGTATTTT. It translates to CASSRSGTDSQYF.

This clonotype was picked up many times. The chain is built from TRBV7-9 and TRBJ2-1; unclear D gene. The CDR3 extends over 10 amino acids. Per the germline V gene, CDR1 is SEHNR and CDR2 is FQNEAQ (reference sequence). V lost 6 bases and J lost 9, with 6 bases in between. Here the CDR3 reads CASSSGEQFF. Written as DNA, the CDR3 is TGTGCCAGCAGTTCGGGTGAGCAGTTCTTC.